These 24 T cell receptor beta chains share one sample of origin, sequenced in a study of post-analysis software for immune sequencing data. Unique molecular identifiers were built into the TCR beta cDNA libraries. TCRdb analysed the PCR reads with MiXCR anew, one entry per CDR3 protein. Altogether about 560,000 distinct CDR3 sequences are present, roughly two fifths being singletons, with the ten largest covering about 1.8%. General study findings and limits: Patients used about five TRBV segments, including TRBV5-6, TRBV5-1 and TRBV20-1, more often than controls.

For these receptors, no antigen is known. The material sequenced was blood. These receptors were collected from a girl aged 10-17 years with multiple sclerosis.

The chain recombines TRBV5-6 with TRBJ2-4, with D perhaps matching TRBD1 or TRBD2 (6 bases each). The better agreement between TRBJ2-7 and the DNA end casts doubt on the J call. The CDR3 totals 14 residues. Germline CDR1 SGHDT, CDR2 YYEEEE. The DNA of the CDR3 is TGTGCCAGCAGCTCGAGATCGGGGGCGGACGAGCAGTACTTC. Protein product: CASSSRSGADEQYF.

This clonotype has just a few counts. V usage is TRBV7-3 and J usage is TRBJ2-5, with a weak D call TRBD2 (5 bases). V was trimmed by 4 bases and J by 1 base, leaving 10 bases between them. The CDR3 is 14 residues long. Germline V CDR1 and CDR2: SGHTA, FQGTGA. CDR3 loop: CASSSSSAQETQYF. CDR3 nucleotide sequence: TGTGCCAGCAGCTCGAGTAGCGCCCAAGAGACCCAGTACTTC.

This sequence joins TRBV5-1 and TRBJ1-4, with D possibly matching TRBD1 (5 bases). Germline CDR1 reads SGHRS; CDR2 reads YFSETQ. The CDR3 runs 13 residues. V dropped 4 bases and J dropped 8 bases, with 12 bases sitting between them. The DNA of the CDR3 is TGCGCCAGCAGCGCCTGGTGGGGGGAAAAACTGTTTTTT. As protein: CASSAWWGEKLFF.

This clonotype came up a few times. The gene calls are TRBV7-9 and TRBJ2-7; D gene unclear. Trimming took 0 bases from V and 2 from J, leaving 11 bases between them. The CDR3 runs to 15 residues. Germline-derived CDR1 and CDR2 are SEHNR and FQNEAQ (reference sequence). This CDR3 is CASSLAGGKAYEQYF. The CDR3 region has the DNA TGTGCCAGCAGCTTAGCAGGTGGCAAAGCCTACGAGCAGTACTTC.

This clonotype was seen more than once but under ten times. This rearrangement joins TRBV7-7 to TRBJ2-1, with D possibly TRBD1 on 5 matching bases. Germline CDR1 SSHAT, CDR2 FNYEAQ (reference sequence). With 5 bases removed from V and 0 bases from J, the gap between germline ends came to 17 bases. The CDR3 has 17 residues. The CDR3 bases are TGTGCCAGCAGCGTAGACAGTCACTTGAGCTCCTACAATGAGCAGTTCTTC. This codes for CASSVDSHLSSYNEQFF.

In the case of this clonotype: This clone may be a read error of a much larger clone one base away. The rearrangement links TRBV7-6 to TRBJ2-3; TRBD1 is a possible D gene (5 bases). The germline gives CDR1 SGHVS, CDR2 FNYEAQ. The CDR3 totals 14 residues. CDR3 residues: CASSLAGVTGTQYF. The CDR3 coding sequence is TGTGCCAGCAGCTTAGCAGGAGTCACAGGTACGCAGTATTTT.

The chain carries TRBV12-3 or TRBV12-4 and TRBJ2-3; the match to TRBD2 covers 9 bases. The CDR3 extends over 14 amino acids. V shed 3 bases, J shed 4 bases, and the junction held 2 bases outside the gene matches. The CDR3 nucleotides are TGTGCCAGCAGTTTGCGGGAGGGAGCAGATACGCAGTATTTT. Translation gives CASSLREGADTQYF.

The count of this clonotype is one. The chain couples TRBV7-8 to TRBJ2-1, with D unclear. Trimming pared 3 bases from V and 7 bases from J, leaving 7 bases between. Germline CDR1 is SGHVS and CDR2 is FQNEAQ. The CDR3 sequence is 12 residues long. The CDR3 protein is CASSFGQNEQFF. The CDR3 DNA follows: TGTGCCAGCAGCTTCGGCCAGAATGAGCAGTTCTTC.

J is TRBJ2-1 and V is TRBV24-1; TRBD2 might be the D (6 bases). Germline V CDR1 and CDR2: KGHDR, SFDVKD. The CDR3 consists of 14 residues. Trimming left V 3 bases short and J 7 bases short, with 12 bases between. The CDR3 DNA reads TGTGCCACCAGTGATCCGACGGGGGATAATGAGCAGTTCTTC. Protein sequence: CATSDPTGDNEQFF.

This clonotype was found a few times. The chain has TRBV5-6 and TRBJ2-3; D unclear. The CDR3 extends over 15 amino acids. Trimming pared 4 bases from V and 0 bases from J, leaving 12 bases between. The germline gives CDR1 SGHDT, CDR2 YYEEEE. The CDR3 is CASSPMVGSTDTQYF. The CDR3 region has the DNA TGTGCCAGCAGCCCGATGGTGGGTAGCACAGATACGCAGTATTTT.

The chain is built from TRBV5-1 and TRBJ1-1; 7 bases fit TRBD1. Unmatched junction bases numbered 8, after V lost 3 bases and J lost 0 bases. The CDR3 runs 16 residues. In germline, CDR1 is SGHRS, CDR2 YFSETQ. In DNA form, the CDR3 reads TGCGCCAGCAGCTCCTTGGGGGGACAGCTGAACACTGAAGCTTTCTTT. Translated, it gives CASSSLGGQLNTEAFF.

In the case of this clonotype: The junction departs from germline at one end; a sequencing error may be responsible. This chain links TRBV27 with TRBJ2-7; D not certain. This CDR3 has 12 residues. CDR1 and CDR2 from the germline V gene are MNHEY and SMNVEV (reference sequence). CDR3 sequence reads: CTSSSGLYEQYF. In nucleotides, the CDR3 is TGTACCAGCAGTTCAGGCCTCTACGAGCAGTACTTC.

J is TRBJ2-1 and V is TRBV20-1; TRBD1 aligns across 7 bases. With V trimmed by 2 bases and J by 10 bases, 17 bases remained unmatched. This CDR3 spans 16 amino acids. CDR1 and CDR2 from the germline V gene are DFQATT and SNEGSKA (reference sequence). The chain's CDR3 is CSARIVWDSRAVEQFF. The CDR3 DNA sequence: TGCAGTGCTAGAATTGTATGGGACAGCCGGGCGGTGGAGCAGTTCTTC.

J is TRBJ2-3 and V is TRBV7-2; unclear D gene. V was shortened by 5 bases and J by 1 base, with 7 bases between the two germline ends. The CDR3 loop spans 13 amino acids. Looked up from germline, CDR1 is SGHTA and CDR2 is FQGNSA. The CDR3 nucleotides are TGTGCCAGCAGCGCGACACGCACAGATACGCAGTATTTT. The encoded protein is CASSATRTDTQYF.

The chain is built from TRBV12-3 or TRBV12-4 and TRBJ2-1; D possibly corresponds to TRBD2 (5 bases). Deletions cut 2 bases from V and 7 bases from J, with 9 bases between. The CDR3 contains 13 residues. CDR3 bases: TGTGCCAGCAGTTTAACTAGTTCGAATGAGCAGTTCTTC. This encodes CASSLTSSNEQFF.

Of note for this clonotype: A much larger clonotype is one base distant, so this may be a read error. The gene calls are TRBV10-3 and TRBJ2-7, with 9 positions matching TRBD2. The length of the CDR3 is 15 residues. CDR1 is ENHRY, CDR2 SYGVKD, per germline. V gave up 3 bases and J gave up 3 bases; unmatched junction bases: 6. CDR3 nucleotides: TGTGCCATCAGTGACAGGCTAGCGGGACGCTACGAGCAGTACTTC. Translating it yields CAISDRLAGRYEQYF.

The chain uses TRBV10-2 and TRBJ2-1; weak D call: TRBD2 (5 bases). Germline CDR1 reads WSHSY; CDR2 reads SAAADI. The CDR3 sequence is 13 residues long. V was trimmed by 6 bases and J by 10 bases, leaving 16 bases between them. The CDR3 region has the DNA TGCGCCAGCAGCCGAGGACGGAGAGGGGAGCAGTTCTTC. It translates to CASSRGRRGEQFF.

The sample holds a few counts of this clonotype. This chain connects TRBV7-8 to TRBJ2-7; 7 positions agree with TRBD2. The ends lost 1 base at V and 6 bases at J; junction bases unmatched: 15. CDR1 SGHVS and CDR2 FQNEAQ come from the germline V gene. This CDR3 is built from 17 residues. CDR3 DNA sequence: TGTGCCAGCAGCTTAGTATTGTCGGGAGGCTCCACGGCCGAGCAGTACTTC. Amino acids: CASSLVLSGGSTAEQYF.

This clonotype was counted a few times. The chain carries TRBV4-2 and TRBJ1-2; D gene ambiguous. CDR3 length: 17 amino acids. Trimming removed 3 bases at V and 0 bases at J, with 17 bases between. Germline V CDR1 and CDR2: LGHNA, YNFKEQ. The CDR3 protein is CASSQPSQDRANYGYTF. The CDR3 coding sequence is TGTGCCAGCAGCCAGCCGTCCCAGGACCGAGCTAACTATGGCTACACCTTC.

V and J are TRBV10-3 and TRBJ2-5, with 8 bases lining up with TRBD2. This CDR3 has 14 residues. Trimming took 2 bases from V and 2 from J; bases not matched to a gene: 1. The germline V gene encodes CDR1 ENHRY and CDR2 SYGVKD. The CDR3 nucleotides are TGTGCCATCAGTGAGCCGGGAGGGCAAGAGACCCAGTACTTC. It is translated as CAISEPGGQETQYF.

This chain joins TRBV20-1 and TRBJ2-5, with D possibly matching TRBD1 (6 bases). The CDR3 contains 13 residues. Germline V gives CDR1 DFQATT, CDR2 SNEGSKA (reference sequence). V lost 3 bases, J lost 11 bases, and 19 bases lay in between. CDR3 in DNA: TGCAGTGCTAGTCCCCCGGGACATACTCAGCAGTACTTC. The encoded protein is CSASPPGHTQQYF.

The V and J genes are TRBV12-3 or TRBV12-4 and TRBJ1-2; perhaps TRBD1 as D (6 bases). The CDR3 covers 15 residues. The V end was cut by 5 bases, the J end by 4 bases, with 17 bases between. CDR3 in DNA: TGTGCCAGCAGTCCCATGGGGAGACAGGCCTATGGCTACACCTTC. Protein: CASSPMGRQAYGYTF.

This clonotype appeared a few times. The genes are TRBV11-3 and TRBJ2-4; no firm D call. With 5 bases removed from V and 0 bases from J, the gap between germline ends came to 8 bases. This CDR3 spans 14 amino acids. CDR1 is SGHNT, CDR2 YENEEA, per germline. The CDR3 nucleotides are TGTGCCAGCAGCGTGATCGGAGCCAAAAACATTCAGTACTTC. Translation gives CASSVIGAKNIQYF.

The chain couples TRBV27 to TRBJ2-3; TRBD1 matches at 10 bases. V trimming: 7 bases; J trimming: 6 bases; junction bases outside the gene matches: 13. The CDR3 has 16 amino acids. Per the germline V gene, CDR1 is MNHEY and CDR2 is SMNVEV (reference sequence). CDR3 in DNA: TGTGCCAGCAACCTCCTGGGACAGGGGATGGCTGATACGCAGTATTTT. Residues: CASNLLGQGMADTQYF.